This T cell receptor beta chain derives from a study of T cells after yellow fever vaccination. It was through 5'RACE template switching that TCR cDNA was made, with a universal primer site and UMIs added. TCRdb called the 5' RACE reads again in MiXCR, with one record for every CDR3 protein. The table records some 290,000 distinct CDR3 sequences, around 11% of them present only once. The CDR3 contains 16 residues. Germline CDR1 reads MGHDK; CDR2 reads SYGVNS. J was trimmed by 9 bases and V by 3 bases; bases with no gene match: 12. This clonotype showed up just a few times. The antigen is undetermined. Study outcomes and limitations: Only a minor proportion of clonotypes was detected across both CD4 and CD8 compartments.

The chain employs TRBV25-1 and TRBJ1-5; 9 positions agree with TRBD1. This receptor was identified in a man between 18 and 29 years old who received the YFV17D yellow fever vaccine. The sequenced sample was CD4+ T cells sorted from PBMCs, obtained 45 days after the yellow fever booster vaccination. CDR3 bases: TGTGCCAGCAGTGACGGGACAGGGAACCGTTATTGGCCCCAGCATTTT. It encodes CASSDGTGNRYWPQHF.